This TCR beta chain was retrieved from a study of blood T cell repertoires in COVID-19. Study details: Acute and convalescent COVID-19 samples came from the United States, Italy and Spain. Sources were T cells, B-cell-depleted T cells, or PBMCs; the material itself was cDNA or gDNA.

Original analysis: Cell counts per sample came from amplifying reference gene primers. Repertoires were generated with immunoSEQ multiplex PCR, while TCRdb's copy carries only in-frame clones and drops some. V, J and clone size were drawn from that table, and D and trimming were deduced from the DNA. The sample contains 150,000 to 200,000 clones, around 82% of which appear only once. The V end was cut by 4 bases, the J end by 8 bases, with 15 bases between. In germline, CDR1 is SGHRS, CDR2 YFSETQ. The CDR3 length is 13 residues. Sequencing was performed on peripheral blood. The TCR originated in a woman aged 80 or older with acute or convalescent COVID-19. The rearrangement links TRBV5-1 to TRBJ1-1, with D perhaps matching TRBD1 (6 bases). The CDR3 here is CASSMGGQGEAFF. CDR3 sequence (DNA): TGCGCCAGCAGCATGGGAGGGCAGGGGGAAGCTTTCTTT. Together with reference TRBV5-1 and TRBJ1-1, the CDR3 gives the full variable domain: KAGVTQTPRYLIKTRGQQVTLSCSPISGHRSVSWYQQTPGQGLQFLFEYFSETQRNKGNFPGRFSGRQFSNSRSEMNVSTLELGDSALYLCASSMGGQGEAFFGQGTRLTVV.